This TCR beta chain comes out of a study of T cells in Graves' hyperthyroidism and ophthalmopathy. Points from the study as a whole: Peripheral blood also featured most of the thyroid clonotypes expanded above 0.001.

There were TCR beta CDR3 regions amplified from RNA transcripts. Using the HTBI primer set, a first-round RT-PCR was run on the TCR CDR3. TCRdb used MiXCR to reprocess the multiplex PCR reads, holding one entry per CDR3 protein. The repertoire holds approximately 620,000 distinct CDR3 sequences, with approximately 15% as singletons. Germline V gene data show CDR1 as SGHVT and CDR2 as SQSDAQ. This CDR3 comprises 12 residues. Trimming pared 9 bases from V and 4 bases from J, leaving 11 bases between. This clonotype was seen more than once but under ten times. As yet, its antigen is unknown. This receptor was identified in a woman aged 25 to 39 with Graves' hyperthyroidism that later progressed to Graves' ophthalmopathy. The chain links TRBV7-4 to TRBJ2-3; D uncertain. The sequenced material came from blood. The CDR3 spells CARSSFSDTQYF. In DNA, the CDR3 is TGTGCCAGATCGAGCTTTTCAGATACGCAGTATTTT.